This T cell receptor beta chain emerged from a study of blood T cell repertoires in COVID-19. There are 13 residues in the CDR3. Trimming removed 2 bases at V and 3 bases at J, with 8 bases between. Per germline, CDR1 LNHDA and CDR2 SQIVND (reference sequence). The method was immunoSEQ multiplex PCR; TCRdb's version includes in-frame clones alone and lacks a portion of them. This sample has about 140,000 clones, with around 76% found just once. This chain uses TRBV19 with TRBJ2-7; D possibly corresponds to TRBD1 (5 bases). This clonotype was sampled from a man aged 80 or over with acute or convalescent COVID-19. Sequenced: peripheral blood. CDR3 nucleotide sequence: TGTGCCAGTAGTATACCCCAGGGCTACGAGCAGTACTTC. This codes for CASSIPQGYEQYF. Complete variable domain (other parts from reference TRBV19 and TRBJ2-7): DGGITQSPKYLFRKEGQNVTLSCEQNLNHDAMYWYRQDPGQGLRLIYYSQIVNDFQKGDIAEGYSVSREKKESFPLTVTSAQKNPTAFYLCASSIPQGYEQYFGPGTRLTVT.